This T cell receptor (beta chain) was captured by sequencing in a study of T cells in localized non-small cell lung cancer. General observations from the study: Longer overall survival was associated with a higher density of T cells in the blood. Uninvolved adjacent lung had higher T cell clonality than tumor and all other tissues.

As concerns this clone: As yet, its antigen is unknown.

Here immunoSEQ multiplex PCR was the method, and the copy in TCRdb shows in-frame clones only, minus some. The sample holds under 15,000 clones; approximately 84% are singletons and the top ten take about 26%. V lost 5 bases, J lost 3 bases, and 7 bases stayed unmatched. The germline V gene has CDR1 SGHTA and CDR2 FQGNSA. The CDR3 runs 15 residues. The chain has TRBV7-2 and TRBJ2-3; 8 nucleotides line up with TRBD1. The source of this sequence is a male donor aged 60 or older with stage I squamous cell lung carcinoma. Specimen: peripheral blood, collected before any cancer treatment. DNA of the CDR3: TGTGCCAGCAGCCCCCTGGACAGGGTGACAGATACGCAGTATTTT. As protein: CASSPLDRVTDTQYF.